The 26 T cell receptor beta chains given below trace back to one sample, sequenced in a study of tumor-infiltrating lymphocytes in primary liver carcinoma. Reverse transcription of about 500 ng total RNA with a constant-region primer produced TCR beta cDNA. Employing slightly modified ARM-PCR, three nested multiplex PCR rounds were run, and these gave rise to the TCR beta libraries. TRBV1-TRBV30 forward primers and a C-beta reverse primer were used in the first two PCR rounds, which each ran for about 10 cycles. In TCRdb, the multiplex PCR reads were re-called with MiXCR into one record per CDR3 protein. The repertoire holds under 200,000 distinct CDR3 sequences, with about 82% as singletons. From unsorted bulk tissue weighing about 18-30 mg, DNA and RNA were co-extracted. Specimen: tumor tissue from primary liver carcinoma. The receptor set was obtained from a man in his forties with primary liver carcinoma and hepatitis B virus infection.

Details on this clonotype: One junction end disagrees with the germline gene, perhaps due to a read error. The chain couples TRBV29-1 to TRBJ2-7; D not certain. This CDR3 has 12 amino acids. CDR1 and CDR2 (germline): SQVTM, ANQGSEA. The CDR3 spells CITGETAYEQYF. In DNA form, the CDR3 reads TGCATCACTGGAGAGACGGCCTACGAGCAGTATTTC.

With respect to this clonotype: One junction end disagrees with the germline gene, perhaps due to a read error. The CDR3 DNA reads TGCGCGAGCAACCAAGAGGGGTATAGAAACACCATATATTTT. It codes for CASNQEGYRNTIYF. The J gene is TRBJ1-3, the V gene TRBV4-3; TRBD1 is a possible D gene (5 bases). Germline CDR1 is LGHNA and CDR2 is YSLEER. This CDR3 spans 14 amino acids.

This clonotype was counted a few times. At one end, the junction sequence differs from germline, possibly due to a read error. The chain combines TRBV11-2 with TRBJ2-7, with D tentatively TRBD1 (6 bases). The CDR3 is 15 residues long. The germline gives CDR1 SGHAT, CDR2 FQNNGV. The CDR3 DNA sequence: TGTACCGGCAGCTTAGATCCCGGGACACCCTACGAGCAGTATTTC. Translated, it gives CTGSLDPGTPYEQYF.

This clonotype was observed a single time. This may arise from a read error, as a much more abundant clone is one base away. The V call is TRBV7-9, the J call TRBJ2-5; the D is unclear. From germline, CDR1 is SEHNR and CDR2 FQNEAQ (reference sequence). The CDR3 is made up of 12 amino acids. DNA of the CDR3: TGTGCCAACAGCATCACCCCGGAGACCCAGTACTTC. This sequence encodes CANSITPETQYF. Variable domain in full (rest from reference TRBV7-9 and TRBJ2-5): DTGVSQNPRHKITKRGQNVTFRCDPISEHNRLYWYRQTLGQGPEFLTYFQNEAQLEKSRLLSDRFSAERPKGSFSTLEIQRTEQGDSAMYLCANSITPETQYFGPGTRLLVL.

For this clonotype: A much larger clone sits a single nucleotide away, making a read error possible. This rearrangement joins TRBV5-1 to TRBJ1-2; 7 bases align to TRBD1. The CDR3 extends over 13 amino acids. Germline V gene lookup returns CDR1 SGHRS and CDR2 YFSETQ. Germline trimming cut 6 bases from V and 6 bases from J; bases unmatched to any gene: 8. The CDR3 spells CASIAQGNHGYTF. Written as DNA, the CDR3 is TGCGCCAGCATCGCACAGGGGAACCATGGCTACACCTTC.

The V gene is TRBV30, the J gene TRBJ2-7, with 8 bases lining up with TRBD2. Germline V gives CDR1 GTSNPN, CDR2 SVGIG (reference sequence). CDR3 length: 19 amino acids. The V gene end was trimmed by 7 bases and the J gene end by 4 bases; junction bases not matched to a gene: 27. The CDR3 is CASRFGQLAEISKRYEQYF. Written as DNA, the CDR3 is TGTGCCTCCCGTTTTGGACAACTAGCGGAGATCTCTAAAAGATACGAGCAGTACTTC.

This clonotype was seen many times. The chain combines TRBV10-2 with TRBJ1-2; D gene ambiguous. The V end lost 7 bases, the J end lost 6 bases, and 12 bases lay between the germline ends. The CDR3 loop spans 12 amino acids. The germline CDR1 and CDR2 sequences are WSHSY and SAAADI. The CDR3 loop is CASTHTRDGYTF. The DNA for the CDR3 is TGCGCCAGCACCCACACCCGTGATGGCTACACCTTC.

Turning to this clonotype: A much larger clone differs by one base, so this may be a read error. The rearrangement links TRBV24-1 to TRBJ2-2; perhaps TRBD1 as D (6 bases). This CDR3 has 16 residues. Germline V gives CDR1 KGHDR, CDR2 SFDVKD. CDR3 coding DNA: TGTGCCACCAATGATTTCGGCAGGGGAAGGACCGGGGAGCTGTTTTTT. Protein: CATNDFGRGRTGELFF.

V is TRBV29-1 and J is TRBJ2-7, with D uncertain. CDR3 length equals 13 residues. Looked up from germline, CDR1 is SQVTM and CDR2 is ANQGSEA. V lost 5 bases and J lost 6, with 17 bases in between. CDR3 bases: TGCAGCGTTAAACCGCCAGGATACTTCGAGCAGTACTTC. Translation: CSVKPPGYFEQYF.

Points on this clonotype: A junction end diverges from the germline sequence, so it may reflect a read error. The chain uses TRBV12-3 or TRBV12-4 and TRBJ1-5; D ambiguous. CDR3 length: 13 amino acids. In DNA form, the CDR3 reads TGTGCCAGCAATTTTGGGGTCCTGCAGCCCCATCATTTT. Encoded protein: CASNFGVLQPHHF.

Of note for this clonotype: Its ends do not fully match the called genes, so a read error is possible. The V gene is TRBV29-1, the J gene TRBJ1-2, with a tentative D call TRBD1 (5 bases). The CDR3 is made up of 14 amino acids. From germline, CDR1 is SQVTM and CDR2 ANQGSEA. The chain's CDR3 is CSVGAEEGVDDYSF. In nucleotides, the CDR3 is TGCAGCGTTGGAGCGGAAGAAGGGGTGGATGACTACAGCTTC.

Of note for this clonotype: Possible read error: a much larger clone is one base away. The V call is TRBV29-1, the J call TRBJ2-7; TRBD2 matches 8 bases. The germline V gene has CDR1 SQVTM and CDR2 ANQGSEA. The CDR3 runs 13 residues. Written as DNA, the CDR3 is TGCAGCGTTGCCCAGCGGGAGCCCTACAAGCAGTACTTC. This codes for CSVAQREPYKQYF.

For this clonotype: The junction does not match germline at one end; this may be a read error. The chain's CDR3 is CVSGLEQGPTDTQYF. The CDR3 nucleotides read TGTGTTAGTGGCTTGGAACAGGGTCCCACAGATACGCAGTATTTT. The J gene is TRBJ2-3, the V gene TRBV12-5, with D perhaps matching TRBD1 (6 bases). The CDR3 is 15 amino acids. The germline CDR1 and CDR2 sequences are LGHNT and FRNRAP.

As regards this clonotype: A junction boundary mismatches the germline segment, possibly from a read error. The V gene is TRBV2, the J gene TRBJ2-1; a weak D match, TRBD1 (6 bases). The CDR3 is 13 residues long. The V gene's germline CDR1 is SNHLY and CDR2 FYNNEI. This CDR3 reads CASTSFGDNEQLF. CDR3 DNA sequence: TGTGCCAGCACCTCTTTCGGGGACAATGAGCAGTTATTC. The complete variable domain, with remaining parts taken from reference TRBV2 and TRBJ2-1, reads EPEVTQTPSHQVTQMGQEVILRCVPISNHLYFYWYRQILGQKVEFLVSFYNNEISEKSEIFDDQFSVERPDGSNFTLKIRSTKLEDSAMYFCASTSFGDNEQLFGPGTRLTVL.

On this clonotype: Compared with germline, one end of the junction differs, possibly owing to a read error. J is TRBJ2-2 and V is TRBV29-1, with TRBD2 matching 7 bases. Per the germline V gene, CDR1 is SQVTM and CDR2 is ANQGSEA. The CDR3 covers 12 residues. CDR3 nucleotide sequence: TGCAGCGTGCCTGAGGGGAGCGGGGAGCTCGTTTTT. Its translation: CSVPEGSGELVF.

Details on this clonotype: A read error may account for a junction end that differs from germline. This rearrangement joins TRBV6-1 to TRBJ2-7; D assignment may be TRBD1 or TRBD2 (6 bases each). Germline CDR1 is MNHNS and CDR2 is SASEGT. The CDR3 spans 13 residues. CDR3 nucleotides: TGTGCCACCAGTGTGAGGGGGGCCAACGAGCAGTGCTTC. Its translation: CATSVRGANEQCF.

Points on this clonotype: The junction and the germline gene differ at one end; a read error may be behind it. The chain's CDR3 is CASSAEGTGELFF. The DNA of the CDR3 is TGTGCCAGCAGTGCGGAAGGGACAGGGGAGTTGTTTTTT. This chain links TRBV6-4 with TRBJ2-2, with TRBD1 matching 10 bases. The CDR3 loop spans 13 amino acids. Germline V gene lookup returns CDR1 MRHNA and CDR2 SNTAGT.

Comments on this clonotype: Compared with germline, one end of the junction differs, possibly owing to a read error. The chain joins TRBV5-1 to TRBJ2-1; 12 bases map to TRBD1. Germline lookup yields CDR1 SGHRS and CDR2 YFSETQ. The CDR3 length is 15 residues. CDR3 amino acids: CASSLGQGAYNVQFF. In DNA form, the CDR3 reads TGCGCCAGCAGTTTGGGACAGGGGGCCTACAATGTGCAGTTCTTC.

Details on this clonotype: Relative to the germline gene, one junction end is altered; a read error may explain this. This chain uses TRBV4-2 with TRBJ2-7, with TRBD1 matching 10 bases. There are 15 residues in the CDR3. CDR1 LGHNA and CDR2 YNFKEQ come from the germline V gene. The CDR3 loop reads CASSPRDRGGHEQYF. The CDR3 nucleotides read TGTGCCAGCAGCCCCCGGGACAGGGGAGGCCACGAGCAGTATTTC.

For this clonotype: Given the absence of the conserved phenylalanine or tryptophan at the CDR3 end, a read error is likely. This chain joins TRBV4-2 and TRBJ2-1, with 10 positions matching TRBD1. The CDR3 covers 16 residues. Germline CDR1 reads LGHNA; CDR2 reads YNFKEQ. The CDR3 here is CESSHAGGQGNNEQFL. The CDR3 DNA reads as TGTGAGAGCAGCCACGCCGGGGGACAGGGGAACAATGAGCAGTTCTTG.

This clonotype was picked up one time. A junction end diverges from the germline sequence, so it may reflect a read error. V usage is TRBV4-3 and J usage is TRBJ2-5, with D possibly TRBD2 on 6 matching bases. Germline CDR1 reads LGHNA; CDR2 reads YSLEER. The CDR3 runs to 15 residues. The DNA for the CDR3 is TGCACTAGCAGCCAGGATGCGGGTCCTCGAGAGACCCAGTATTTC. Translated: CTSSQDAGPRETQYF.

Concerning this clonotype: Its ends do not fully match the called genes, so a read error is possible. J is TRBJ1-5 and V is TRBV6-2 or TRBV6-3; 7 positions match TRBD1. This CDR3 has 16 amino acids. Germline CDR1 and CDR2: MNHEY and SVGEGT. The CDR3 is CTSSPHRGLWDQPQHF. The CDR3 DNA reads TGTACCAGCAGTCCCCACAGGGGTCTGTGGGATCAGCCACAGCATTTT.

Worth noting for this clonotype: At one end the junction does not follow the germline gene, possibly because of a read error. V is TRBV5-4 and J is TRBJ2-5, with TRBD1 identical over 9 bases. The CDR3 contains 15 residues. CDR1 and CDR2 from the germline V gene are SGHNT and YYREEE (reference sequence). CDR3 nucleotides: TGTGCCAGCTACCCGGGACAGGGAGGCCAAGGGACCCTGTACTTC. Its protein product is CASYPGQGGQGTLYF.

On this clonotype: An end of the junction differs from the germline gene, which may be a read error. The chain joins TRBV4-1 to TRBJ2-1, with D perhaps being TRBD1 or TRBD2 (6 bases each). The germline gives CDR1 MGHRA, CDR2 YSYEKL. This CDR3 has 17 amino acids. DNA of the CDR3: TGCGCGAGCAGTCCCGAAAGGGGGGCGAGCTCTTGCAATGAGCAGTTCTTC. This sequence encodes CASSPERGASSCNEQFF.

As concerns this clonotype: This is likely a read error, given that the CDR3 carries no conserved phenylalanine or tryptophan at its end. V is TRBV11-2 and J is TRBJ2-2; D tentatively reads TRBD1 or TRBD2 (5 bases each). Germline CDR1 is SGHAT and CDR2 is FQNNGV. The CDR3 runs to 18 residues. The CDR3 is CACIITATWTVGTGELFS. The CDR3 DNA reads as TGTGCCTGCATCATCACCGCTACATGGACGGTGGGGACCGGCGAGCTGTTTTCT.

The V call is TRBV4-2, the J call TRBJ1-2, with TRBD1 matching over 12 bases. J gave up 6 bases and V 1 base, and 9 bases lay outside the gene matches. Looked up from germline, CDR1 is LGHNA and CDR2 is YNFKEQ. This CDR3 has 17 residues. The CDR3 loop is CASSQVGTGGAVNGYTF. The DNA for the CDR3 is TGTGCCAGCAGCCAAGTAGGGACAGGGGGCGCAGTGAATGGCTACACCTTC.